The 9 T cell receptor beta chains below come from one sample, sequenced in a study of blood T cell repertoires in COVID-19 (dated by TCRdb to between 2020 and 2021). Library preparation used the immunoSEQ multiplex PCR assay. TCRdb took this table from immuneACCESS and kept in-frame rearrangements with V and J called. Such tables lack part of the clones; where checked against another copy, unresolved V genes explain under half of the gap, and the rest is unexplained. This sample comprises some 300,000 clones, roughly 86% of them detected only once. Roughly 1.3% of the sample lies in the top ten. Specimen: peripheral blood. The receptors stem from a man between 65 and 79 years old with acute or convalescent COVID-19.

V and J are TRBV9 and TRBJ1-1; 8 positions match TRBD1. With 3 bases clipped from V and 9 bases from J, the junction kept 7 bases outside the gene matches. CDR1 is SGDLS, CDR2 YYNGEE, per germline. The CDR3 totals 13 residues. Here the CDR3 DNA reads TGTGCCAGCAGCGAAGAACAGGGGGGGAAAGCTTTCTTT. It encodes CASSEEQGGKAFF.

The rearrangement joins TRBV3-1 (or the pseudogene TRBV3-2) to TRBJ1-4; D may be TRBD1 (5 bases). This CDR3 is built from 16 residues. Germline V gene lookup returns CDR1 LGHDT and CDR2 YNNKEL (reference sequence). Trimming removed 0 bases from V and 2 bases from J, with 10 bases in between. CDR3 in amino acids: CASSQDGGLTNEKLFF. In DNA, the CDR3 is TGTGCCAGCAGCCAAGATGGGGGGTTGACTAATGAAAAACTGTTTTTT.

The chain employs TRBV4-1 and TRBJ1-2, with 7 positions matching TRBD1. Germline CDR1 reads MGHRA; CDR2 reads YSYEKL. CDR3 length equals 16 residues. The J segment lost 4 bases and the V segment lost 1 base, leaving 9 bases of the junction unmatched. CDR3 sequence (DNA): TGCGCCAGCAGCCAAGGGGACAGTCCGGACTTCTATGGCTACACCTTC. Its translation: CASSQGDSPDFYGYTF.

The V gene is TRBV5-3, the J gene TRBJ1-1; D unclear. TRBV5-3 has ORF status, its function being uncertain. V lost 1 base to trimming and J lost 6 bases, with 19 bases between them. This CDR3 is built from 16 residues. CDR3 nucleotide sequence: TGTGCCAGAAGCTTGATGGTGGGCGTAAGGAAGGCTGAAGCTTTCTTT. As protein: CARSLMVGVRKAEAFF.

The genes are TRBV30 and TRBJ2-7; 8 bases agree with TRBD1. Per the germline V gene, CDR1 is GTSNPN and CDR2 is SVGIG (reference sequence). The CDR3 covers 13 residues. With V trimmed by 5 bases and J by 2 bases, 5 bases remained unmatched. The CDR3 loop is CAWLGQGAYEQYF. The CDR3 coding sequence is TGTGCCTGGCTTGGACAGGGAGCCTACGAGCAGTACTTC.

CDR3 DNA sequence: TGTGCCAGAAATAGCGGGGGTGGTGTGAATGAGCAGTTCTTC. The encoded protein is CARNSGGGVNEQFF. The J gene is TRBJ2-1, the V gene TRBV30, with TRBD2 matching over 9 bases. The CDR3 contains 14 residues. After removal of 8 bases from V and 7 bases from J, the junction contained 12 bases not matched to a gene. Germline-derived CDR1 and CDR2 are GTSNPN and SVGIG (reference sequence).

This rearrangement joins TRBV28 to TRBJ1-2, with 8 positions matching TRBD1. Germline CDR1 reads MDHEN; CDR2 reads SYDVKM. J lost 6 bases, V lost 7 bases, and 10 bases had no gene match. CDR3 length: 14 residues. CDR3 loop: CASTPQGAQHGYTF. CDR3 in DNA: TGTGCCAGCACCCCCCAGGGGGCTCAACATGGCTACACCTTC.

The J gene is TRBJ2-2, the V gene TRBV18; 7 bases fit TRBD1. Germline V gene lookup returns CDR1 KGHSH and CDR2 LQKENI. Trimming removed 4 bases from V and 7 bases from J; junction bases left unmatched: 9. The CDR3 is 15 amino acids. The CDR3 DNA reads as TGTGCCAGCTCACTCCAGACAGGGATTCTCGGGGAGCTGTTTTTT. Protein: CASSLQTGILGELFF.

The V and J genes are TRBV7-9 and TRBJ2-5, with TRBD2 matching 8 bases. The CDR3 totals 15 residues. With V trimmed by 5 bases and J by 3 bases, 8 bases remained unmatched. CDR1 and CDR2 (germline): SEHNR, FQNEAQ (reference sequence). For the CDR3, the DNA is TGTGCCAGCAGCCCCCGGGGGGGGAGAGAAGAGACCCAGTACTTC. This translates into CASSPRGGREETQYF.